These 16 T cell receptor beta chains came from one sample sequenced in a study of cytomegalovirus exposure and HLA in healthy donors (dated by TCRdb to about 2017). Receptors were amplified or captured by the immunoSEQ multiplex PCR assay. For the multiplex PCR, a mixture combining 60 forward primers for TCR Vbeta segments and 13 reverse primers for TCR Jbeta segments was used. TCRdb's version of the immuneACCESS table is confined to in-frame rearrangements and falls short of the full clone set. An unresolved V gene accounts for under half of the shortfall where checked; the remainder is of unknown origin. The sample table shows roughly 150,000 clones, and over 75% are seen once. The ten largest clones capture about 5.2% of the sample. The sequencing input was PBMCs. These receptors were obtained from a man aged 30 to 39 in good health and CMV-seropositive.

This clone occurred a few times. This chain connects TRBV7-9 to TRBJ2-1; TRBD1 matches 8 bases. CDR1 and CDR2 from the germline V gene are SEHNR and FQNEAQ (reference sequence). The trim removed 5 bases at V and 10 bases at J, leaving 19 bases unmatched. The CDR3 length is 17 residues. CDR3 nucleotide sequence: TGTGCCAGCAGCAAATACTCCGGGACAGGAGGCCCCGGGGAGCAGTTCTTC. It specifies CASSKYSGTGGPGEQFF.

The chain combines TRBV5-5 with TRBJ2-7; 10 bases agree with TRBD1. The junction had 2 bases not matched to a gene; V was cut back by 2 bases and J by 0 bases. The germline V gene encodes CDR1 SGHKS and CDR2 YYEKEE (reference sequence). The CDR3 length is 15 residues. The CDR3 protein is CASSFRQGASYEQYF. The CDR3 DNA follows: TGTGCCAGCAGCTTTCGACAGGGGGCCTCCTACGAGCAGTACTTC.

This chain connects TRBV15 to TRBJ2-1; tentative D call: TRBD2 (6 bases). V lost 6 bases to trimming and J lost 4 bases, with 13 bases between them. This CDR3 contains 14 residues. The germline gives CDR1 LNHNV, CDR2 YYDKDF (reference sequence). The CDR3: CATRWGEEYNEQFF. CDR3 coding DNA: TGTGCCACCAGATGGGGGGAAGAGTACAATGAGCAGTTCTTC.

The CDR3 DNA reads TGTGCCAGTAGTATACCCCGGACAGGCGGAAAACTGTTTTTT. Encoded protein: CASSIPRTGGKLFF. The chain recombines TRBV19 with TRBJ1-4; 7 nucleotides align to TRBD1. Unmatched junction bases numbered 7, after V lost 2 bases and J lost 10 bases. Germline CDR1 is LNHDA and CDR2 is SQIVND (reference sequence). This CDR3 region has 14 residues.

The chain couples TRBV5-1 to TRBJ2-3; D uncertain. The germline V and J ends were trimmed by 0 bases and 2 bases, with 7 bases remaining between them. This CDR3 is 14 amino acids long. Germline lookup yields CDR1 SGHRS and CDR2 YFSETQ. This CDR3 reads CASSLALSTDTQYF. Written as DNA, the CDR3 is TGCGCCAGCAGCTTGGCTTTATCCACAGATACGCAGTATTTT.

The chain uses TRBV5-1 and TRBJ1-1, with unresolved D. Germline CDR1 is SGHRS and CDR2 is YFSETQ. Trimming cost V 0 bases and J 1 base, with 7 bases left between them. The CDR3 sequence is 14 residues long. The CDR3 here is CASSLVQQNTEAFF. The DNA of the CDR3 is TGCGCCAGCAGCTTGGTACAGCAGAACACTGAAGCTTTCTTT.

This clone was seen a single time. The rearrangement links TRBV27 to TRBJ2-7, with D possibly TRBD1 on 5 matching bases. This CDR3 has 12 amino acids. Per the germline V gene, CDR1 is MNHEY and CDR2 is SMNVEV (reference sequence). Trimming took 5 bases from V and 4 from J, leaving 9 bases between them. The CDR3 bases are TGTGCCAGCAGTCAGGACACTTACGAGCAGTACTTC. Residues: CASSQDTYEQYF.

This rearrangement joins TRBV18 to TRBJ2-7; D gene ambiguous. V was trimmed by 0 bases and J by 7 bases, leaving 13 bases between them. Germline CDR1 and CDR2: KGHSH and LQKENI. This CDR3 is 14 amino acids long. Here the CDR3 reads CASSPPWHAREQYF. The CDR3, as DNA: TGTGCCAGCTCACCACCGTGGCATGCGCGGGAGCAGTACTTC. The variable domain in full, with the rest retrieved from reference TRBV18 and TRBJ2-7, is NAGVMQNPRHLVRRRGQEARLRCSPMKGHSHVYWYRQLPEEGLKFMVYLQKENIIDESGMPKERFSAEFPKEGPSILRIQQVVRGDSAAYFCASSPPWHAREQYFGPGTRLTVT.

The V and J genes are TRBV6-1 and TRBJ2-7, with a possible D match to TRBD1 (6 bases). The V gene's germline CDR1 is MNHNS and CDR2 SASEGT. Trimming stripped 5 bases from V and 4 bases from J, with 15 bases between. This CDR3 has 14 amino acids. The CDR3 spells CASSPGQPEYEQYF. The DNA for the CDR3 is TGTGCCAGCAGTCCCGGACAGCCCGAGTACGAGCAGTACTTC.

This rearrangement joins TRBV4-1 to TRBJ1-6; weak D call: TRBD1 (5 bases). Per the germline V gene, CDR1 is MGHRA and CDR2 is YSYEKL. Trimming took off 3 bases at V and 10 bases at J, with 16 bases between the two ends. The CDR3 is 15 residues long. The CDR3 spells CASSQLGTIGSPLHF. The CDR3 DNA reads as TGCGCCAGCAGCCAGCTCGGGACTATCGGCTCACCCCTCCACTTT.

V and J are TRBV6-5 and TRBJ1-2, with 7 bases fitting TRBD1. V gave up 0 bases and J gave up 4 bases; unmatched junction bases: 5. This CDR3 spans 15 amino acids. Germline V gives CDR1 MNHEY, CDR2 SVGAGI. In DNA form, the CDR3 reads TGTGCCAGCAGTTACTCGAAACAGGGGAGCTATGGCTACACCTTC. Translating it yields CASSYSKQGSYGYTF.

This chain connects TRBV7-9 to TRBJ1-1, with 8 bases identical to TRBD1. Germline V gene lookup returns CDR1 SEHNR and CDR2 FQNEAQ (reference sequence). With V trimmed by 5 bases and J by 5 bases, 10 bases remained unmatched. The CDR3 runs 15 residues. In DNA form, the CDR3 reads TGTGCCAGCAGCACACCCACAGGGGGAATGACTGAAGCTTTCTTT. Protein product: CASSTPTGGMTEAFF.

The genes are TRBV9 and TRBJ1-3; TRBD1 agrees at 7 bases. From germline, CDR1 is SGDLS and CDR2 YYNGEE. This CDR3 is built from 14 residues. Trimming removed 3 bases from V and 8 bases from J; junction bases left unmatched: 8. The DNA of the CDR3 is TGTGCCAGCAGCGCGACGGACAGGCCCCACACCATATATTTT. Translation gives CASSATDRPHTIYF.

The chain recombines TRBV9 with TRBJ1-5, with D possibly being TRBD1 (6 bases). Germline CDR1 is SGDLS and CDR2 is YYNGEE. The CDR3 runs to 15 residues. The germline V and J ends were trimmed by 4 bases and 1 base, with 12 bases remaining between them. As DNA, the CDR3 is TGTGCCAGCAGCCCAGGGGCGGCAAGCAATCAGCCCCAGCATTTT. Amino acids: CASSPGAASNQPQHF.

This clone was detected only once. V is TRBV5-1 and J is TRBJ2-2; unclear D gene. The V gene's germline CDR1 is SGHRS and CDR2 YFSETQ. CDR3 size: 15 residues. V lost 1 base and J lost 5, with 12 bases in between. The CDR3 loop reads CASSLSARDTGELFF. CDR3 DNA sequence: TGCGCCAGCAGCTTGAGCGCTCGAGATACCGGGGAGCTGTTTTTT.

This clone was seen once. This chain joins TRBV7-6 and TRBJ2-2; no reliable D call. The germline V and J ends were trimmed by 5 bases and 4 bases, with 8 bases remaining between them. CDR3 size: 13 residues. Germline assignment: CDR1 SGHVS and CDR2 FNYEAQ. The CDR3 region is CASSRTGTGELFF. CDR3 bases: TGTGCCAGCAGCCGTACTGGCACCGGGGAGCTGTTTTTT.